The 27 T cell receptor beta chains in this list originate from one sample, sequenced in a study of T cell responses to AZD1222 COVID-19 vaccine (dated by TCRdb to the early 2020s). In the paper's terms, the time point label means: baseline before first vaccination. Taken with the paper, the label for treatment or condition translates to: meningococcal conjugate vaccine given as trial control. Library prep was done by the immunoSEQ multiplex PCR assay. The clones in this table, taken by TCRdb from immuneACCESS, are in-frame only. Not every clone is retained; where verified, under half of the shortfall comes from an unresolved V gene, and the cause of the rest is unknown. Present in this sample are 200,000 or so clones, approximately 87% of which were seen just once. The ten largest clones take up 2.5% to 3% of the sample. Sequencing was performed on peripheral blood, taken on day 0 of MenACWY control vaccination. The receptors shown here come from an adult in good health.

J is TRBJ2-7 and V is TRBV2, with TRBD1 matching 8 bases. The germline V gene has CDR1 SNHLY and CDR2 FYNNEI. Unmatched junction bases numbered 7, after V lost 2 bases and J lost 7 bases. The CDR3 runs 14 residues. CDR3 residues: CASSERTGLREQYF. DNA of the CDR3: TGTGCCAGCAGTGAAAGGACAGGGTTGAGGGAGCAGTACTTC.

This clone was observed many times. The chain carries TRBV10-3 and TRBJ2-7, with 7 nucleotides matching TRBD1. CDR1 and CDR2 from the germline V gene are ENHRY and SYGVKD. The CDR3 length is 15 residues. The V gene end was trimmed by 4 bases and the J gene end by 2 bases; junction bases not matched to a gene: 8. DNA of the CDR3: TGTGCCATCAGTGGGCCGGGACAGAGGACCTACGAGCAGTACTTC. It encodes CAISGPGQRTYEQYF.

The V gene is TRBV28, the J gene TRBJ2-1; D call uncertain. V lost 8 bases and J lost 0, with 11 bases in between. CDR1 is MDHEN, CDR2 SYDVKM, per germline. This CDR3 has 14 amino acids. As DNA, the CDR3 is TGTGCCAGCGCGAGGCCCTTCTCCTACAATGAGCAGTTCTTC. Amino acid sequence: CASARPFSYNEQFF.

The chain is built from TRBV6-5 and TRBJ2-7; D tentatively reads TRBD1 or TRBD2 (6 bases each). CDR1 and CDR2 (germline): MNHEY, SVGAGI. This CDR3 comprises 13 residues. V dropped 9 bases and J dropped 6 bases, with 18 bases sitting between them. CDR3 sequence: CARPRGLLSEQYF. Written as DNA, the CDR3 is TGTGCCAGACCACGGGGGCTTCTGAGCGAGCAGTACTTC.

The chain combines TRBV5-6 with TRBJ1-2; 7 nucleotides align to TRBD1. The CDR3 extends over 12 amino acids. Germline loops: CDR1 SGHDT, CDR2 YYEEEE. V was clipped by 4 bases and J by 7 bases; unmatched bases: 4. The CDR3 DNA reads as TGTGCCAGCAGCCTCAGGGGGATTGGCTACACCTTC. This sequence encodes CASSLRGIGYTF. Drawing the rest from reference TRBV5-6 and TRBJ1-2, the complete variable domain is DAGVTQSPTHLIKTRGQQVTLRCSPKSGHDTVSWYQQALGQGPQFIFQYYEEEERQRGNFPDRFSGHQFPNYSSELNVNALLLGDSALYLCASSLRGIGYTFGSGTRLTVV.

CDR3 sequence reads: CASSQAGAMYGYTF. The CDR3 DNA reads as TGTGCCAGCAGCCAAGCGGGGGCGATGTATGGCTACACCTTC. The chain links TRBV3-1 (or the pseudogene TRBV3-2) to TRBJ1-2; a weak D match, TRBD1 (6 bases). CDR3 size: 14 residues. Germline lookup yields CDR1 LGHDT and CDR2 YNNKEL (reference sequence). Trimming pared 1 base from V and 5 bases from J, leaving 11 bases between.

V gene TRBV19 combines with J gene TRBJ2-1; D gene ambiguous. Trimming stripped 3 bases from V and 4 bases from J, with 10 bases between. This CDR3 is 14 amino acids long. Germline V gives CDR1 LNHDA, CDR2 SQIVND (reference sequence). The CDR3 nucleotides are TGTGCCAGTAGTATTGCCGGGCTATACAATGAGCAGTTCTTC. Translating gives CASSIAGLYNEQFF.

In nucleotides, the CDR3 is TGTGCCAGCAGCCAAGAGCCGCGTAGAACTGGGGCCAACGTCCTGACTTTC. Amino acid sequence: CASSQEPRRTGANVLTF. This chain uses TRBV14 with TRBJ2-6; D is uncertain. The CDR3 contains 17 residues. Germline V gene data show CDR1 as SGHDN and CDR2 as FVKESK. The V end lost 0 bases, the J end lost 2 bases, and 11 bases lay between the germline ends.

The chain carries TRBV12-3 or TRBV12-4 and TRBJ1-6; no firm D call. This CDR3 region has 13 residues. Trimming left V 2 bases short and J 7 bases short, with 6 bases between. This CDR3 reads CASSLNGNSPLHF. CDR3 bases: TGTGCCAGCAGTTTAAACGGGAATTCACCCCTCCACTTT.

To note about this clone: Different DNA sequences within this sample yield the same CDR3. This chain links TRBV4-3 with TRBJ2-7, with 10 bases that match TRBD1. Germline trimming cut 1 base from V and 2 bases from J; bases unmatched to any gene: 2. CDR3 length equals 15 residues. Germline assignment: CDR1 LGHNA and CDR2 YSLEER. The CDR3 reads CASSQADRGPYEQYF. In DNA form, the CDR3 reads TGCGCCAGCAGCCAAGCCGACAGGGGGCCCTACGAGCAGTACTTC.

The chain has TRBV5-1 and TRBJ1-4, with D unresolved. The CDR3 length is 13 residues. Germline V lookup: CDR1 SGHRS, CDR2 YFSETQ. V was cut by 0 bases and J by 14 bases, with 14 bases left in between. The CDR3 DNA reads TGCGCCAGCAGCTTGGCCACGGGATTAGAGCTGTTTTTT. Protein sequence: CASSLATGLELFF. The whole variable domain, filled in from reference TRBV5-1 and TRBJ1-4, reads KAGVTQTPRYLIKTRGQQVTLSCSPISGHRSVSWYQQTPGQGLQFLFEYFSETQRNKGNFPGRFSGRQFSNSRSEMNVSTLELGDSALYLCASSLATGLELFFGSGTQLSVL.

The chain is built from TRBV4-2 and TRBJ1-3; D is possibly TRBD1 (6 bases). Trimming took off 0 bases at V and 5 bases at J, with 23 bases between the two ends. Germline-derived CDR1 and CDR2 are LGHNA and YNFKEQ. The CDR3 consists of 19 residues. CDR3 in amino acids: CASSQEANMAGARRNTIYF. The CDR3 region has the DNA TGTGCCAGCAGCCAAGAAGCCAACATGGCAGGGGCGAGAAGAAACACCATATATTTT.

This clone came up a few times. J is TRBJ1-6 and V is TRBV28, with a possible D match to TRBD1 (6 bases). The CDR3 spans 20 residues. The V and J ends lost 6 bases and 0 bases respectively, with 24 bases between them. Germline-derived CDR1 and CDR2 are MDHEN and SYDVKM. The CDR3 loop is CASRGQGTYNDRSYNSPLHF. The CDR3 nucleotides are TGTGCCAGCAGAGGCCAGGGGACCTATAATGACCGCTCCTATAATTCACCCCTCCACTTT.

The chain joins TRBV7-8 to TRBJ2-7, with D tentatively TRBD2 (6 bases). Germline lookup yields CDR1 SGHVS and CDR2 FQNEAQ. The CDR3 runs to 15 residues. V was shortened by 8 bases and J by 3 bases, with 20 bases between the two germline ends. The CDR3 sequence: CASSEGQGLYYEQYF. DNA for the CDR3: TGTGCCAGCTCCGAAGGTCAGGGACTTTACTACGAGCAGTACTTC.

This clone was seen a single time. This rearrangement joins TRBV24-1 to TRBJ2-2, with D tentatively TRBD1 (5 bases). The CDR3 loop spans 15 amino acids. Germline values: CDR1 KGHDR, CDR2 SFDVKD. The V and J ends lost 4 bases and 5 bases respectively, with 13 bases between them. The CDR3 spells CATSDPLAGTGELFF. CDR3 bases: TGTGCCACCAGTGACCCATTAGCAGGGACCGGGGAGCTGTTTTTT.

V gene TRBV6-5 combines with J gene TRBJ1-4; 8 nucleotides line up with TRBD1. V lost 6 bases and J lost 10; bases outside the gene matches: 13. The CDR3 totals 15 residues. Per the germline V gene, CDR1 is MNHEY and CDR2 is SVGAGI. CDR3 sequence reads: CASRSRTGLSGKLFF. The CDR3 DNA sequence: TGTGCCAGCAGATCACGGACAGGGTTGAGTGGAAAACTGTTTTTT.

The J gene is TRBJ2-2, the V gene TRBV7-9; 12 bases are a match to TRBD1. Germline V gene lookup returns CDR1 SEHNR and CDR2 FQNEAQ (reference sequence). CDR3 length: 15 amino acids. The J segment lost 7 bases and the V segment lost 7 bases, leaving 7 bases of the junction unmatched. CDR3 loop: CASTPGQGAFGELFF. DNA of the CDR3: TGTGCCAGCACCCCGGGACAGGGGGCTTTCGGGGAGCTGTTTTTT.

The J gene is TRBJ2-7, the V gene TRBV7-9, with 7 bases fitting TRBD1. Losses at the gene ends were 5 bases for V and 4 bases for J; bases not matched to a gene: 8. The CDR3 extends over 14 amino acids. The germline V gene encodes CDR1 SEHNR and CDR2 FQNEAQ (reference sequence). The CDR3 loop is CASSGRDSQYEQYF. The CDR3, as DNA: TGTGCCAGCAGCGGCCGGGACAGCCAATACGAGCAGTACTTC.

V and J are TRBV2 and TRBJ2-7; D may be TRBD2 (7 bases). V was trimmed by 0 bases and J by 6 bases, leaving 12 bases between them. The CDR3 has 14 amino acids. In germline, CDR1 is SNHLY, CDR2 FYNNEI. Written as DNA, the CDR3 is TGTGCCAGCAGTGAAGCTGGGGGGGGCGCCGAGCAGTACTTC. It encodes CASSEAGGGAEQYF.

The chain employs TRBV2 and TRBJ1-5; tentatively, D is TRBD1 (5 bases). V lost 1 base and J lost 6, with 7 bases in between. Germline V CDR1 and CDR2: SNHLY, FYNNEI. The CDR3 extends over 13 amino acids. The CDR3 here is CASSEEGTQPQHF. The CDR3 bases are TGTGCCAGCAGTGAAGAGGGGACTCAGCCCCAGCATTTT.

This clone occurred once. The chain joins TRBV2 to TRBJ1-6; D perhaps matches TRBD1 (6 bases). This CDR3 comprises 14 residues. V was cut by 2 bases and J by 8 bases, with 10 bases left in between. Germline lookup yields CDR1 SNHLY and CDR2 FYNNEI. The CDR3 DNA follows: TGTGCCAGCAGTGAATCCTACAGGGATTCACCCCTCCACTTT. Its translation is CASSESYRDSPLHF.

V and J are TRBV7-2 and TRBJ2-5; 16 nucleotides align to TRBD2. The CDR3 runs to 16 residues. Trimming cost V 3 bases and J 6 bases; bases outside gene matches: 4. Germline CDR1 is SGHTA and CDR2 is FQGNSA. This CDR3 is CASSFGTSGGGKTQYF. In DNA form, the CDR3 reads TGTGCCAGCAGCTTCGGGACTAGCGGGGGGGGGAAGACCCAGTACTTC.

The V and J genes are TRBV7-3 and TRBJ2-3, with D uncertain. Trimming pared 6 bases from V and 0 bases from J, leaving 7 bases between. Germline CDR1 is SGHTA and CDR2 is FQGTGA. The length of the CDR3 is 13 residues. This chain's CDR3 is CASRPESTDTQYF. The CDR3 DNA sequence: TGTGCCAGCAGGCCCGAGAGCACAGATACGCAGTATTTT.

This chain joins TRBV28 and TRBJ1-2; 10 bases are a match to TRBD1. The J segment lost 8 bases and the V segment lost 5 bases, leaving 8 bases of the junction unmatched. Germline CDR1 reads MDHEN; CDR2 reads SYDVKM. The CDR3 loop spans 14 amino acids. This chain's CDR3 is CASSPTGGLRGYTF. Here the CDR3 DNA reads TGTGCCAGCAGTCCGACAGGGGGCTTAAGAGGCTACACCTTC.

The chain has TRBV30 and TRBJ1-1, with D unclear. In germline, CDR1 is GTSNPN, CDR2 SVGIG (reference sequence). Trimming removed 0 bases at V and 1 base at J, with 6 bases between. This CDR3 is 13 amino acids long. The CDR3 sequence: CAWSVLENTEAFF. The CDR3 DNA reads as TGTGCCTGGAGTGTACTTGAGAACACTGAAGCTTTCTTT.

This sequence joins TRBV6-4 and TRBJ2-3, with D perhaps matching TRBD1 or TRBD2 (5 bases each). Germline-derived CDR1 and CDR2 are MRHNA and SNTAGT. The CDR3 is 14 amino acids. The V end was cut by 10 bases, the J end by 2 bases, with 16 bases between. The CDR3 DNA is TGTGCCACCAAAAGGGGAGCGGACACAGATACGCAGTATTTT. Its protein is CATKRGADTDTQYF.

This CDR3 reads CASSPQGDQETQYF. The CDR3 DNA sequence: TGTGCCAGCAGCCCCCAGGGGGACCAAGAGACCCAGTACTTC. The chain has TRBV13 and TRBJ2-5; 7 bases line up with TRBD1. Germline lookup yields CDR1 PRHDT and CDR2 FYEKMQ (reference sequence). The V gene end was trimmed by 5 bases and the J gene end by 0 bases; junction bases not matched to a gene: 3. This CDR3 is 14 amino acids long.